Listed here are 29 T cell receptor beta chains from one sample, sequenced in a study of T cells after yellow fever vaccination. TCRdb re-analysed the 5' RACE reads in MiXCR, keeping a single row per CDR3 protein. The sample yields a few hundred thousand distinct CDR3 sequences, less than 9.5% seen once. Material: PBMCs, obtained about 41 days after the first yellow fever vaccination. These receptors were collected from a man aged 18 to 29 who received the YFV17D yellow fever vaccine.

This clonotype was seen ten or more times. The chain is built from TRBV29-1 and TRBJ2-7; 8 bases align to TRBD1. Germline V gene lookup returns CDR1 SQVTM and CDR2 ANQGSEA. V gave up 3 bases and J gave up 4 bases; unmatched junction bases: 5. The CDR3 has 13 residues. In nucleotides, the CDR3 is TGCAGCGTTGAGGGGGACAGGAGGTACGAGCAGTACTTC. Amino acids: CSVEGDRRYEQYF.

About this clonotype: At one end, the junction sequence differs from germline, possibly due to a read error. The rearrangement joins TRBV9 to TRBJ1-1; a weak D match, TRBD1 (5 bases). Germline V CDR1 and CDR2: SGDLS, YYNGEE. The CDR3 has 12 amino acids. The CDR3 DNA reads TGTGTCAGCAGCGTAGACAGCACTGAAGCTTTCTTT. Translating it yields CVSSVDSTEAFF. Using reference TRBV9 and TRBJ1-1 for the parts outside the CDR3, the full variable domain is DSGVTQTPKHLITATGQRVTLRCSPRSGDLSVYWYQQSLDQGLQFLIQYYNGEERAKGNILERFSAQQFPDLHSELNLSSLELGDSALYFCVSSVDSTEAFFGQGTRLTVV.

This clonotype showed up many times. The V call is TRBV18, the J call TRBJ1-1, with a weak D call TRBD1 (5 bases). From germline, CDR1 is KGHSH and CDR2 LQKENI. This CDR3 comprises 13 residues. V was pared by 8 bases and J by 3 bases, with 13 bases between. For the CDR3, the DNA is TGTGCCAGCAGCCCCCGGGGGGACACTGAAGCTTTCTTT. This gives the protein CASSPRGDTEAFF.

This clonotype turned up a few times. The chain has TRBV14 and TRBJ2-4, with no clear D. Trimming removed 2 bases at V and 0 bases at J, with 8 bases between. Germline V lookup: CDR1 SGHDN, CDR2 FVKESK. This CDR3 region has 15 residues. The CDR3 DNA reads TGTGCCAGCAGCCAAAAAGGTCTAGCCAAAAACATTCAGTACTTC. Its protein is CASSQKGLAKNIQYF. Supplemented by reference TRBV14 and TRBJ2-4, the full variable domain reads EAGVTQFPSHSVIEKGQTVTLRCDPISGHDNLYWYRRVMGKEIKFLLHFVKESKQDESGMPNNRFLAERTGGTYSTLKVQPAELEDSGVYFCASSQKGLAKNIQYFGAGTRLSVL.

As concerns this clonotype: At one end the junction does not follow the germline gene, possibly because of a read error. The chain combines TRBV28 with TRBJ2-2; TRBD1 agrees at 10 bases. Germline V CDR1 and CDR2: MDHEN, SYDVKM. There are 14 residues in the CDR3. CDR3 sequence (DNA): TGTGTCAGCAGTTTCGGGACAGGGGCCGGGGAGCTGTTTTTT. Protein product: CVSSFGTGAGELFF.

The sample holds a few counts of this clonotype. J is TRBJ2-3 and V is TRBV4-3; possible D gene TRBD1, 6 bases. V was trimmed by 2 bases and J by 2 bases, leaving 14 bases between them. The CDR3 spans 16 residues. Per germline, CDR1 LGHNA and CDR2 YSLEER. The CDR3 loop is CASSQNRDTYTDTQYF. The CDR3 bases are TGCGCCAGCAGCCAAAACCGGGACACTTACACAGATACGCAGTATTTT.

This chain joins TRBV29-1 and TRBJ2-1; no firm D call. The germline V gene encodes CDR1 SQVTM and CDR2 ANQGSEA. The CDR3 contains 14 residues. The germline V and J ends were trimmed by 4 bases and 0 bases, with 10 bases remaining between them. CDR3 residues: CSVGQVVSYNEQFF. As DNA, the CDR3 is TGCAGCGTTGGACAAGTCGTCTCCTACAATGAGCAGTTCTTC.

This clonotype was picked up a small number of times. The V gene is TRBV5-5, the J gene TRBJ2-3; D remains unclear. The CDR3 has 11 amino acids. Trimming cost V 4 bases and J 9 bases, with 9 bases left between them. Germline V CDR1 and CDR2: SGHKS, YYEKEE (reference sequence). The CDR3 here is CASSPSWTQYF. The DNA for the CDR3 is TGTGCCAGCAGCCCGTCGTGGACGCAGTATTTT.

This clonotype has a handful of counts. One end of the junction does not line up with germline, which may come from a read error. The gene calls are TRBV5-6 and TRBJ2-7, with a weak D call TRBD1 (7 bases). CDR3 length: 12 amino acids. Germline values: CDR1 SGHDT, CDR2 YYEEEE. In nucleotides, the CDR3 is TGTGCCAGCAGCTGGACCAGGGAGGACAGGACCTTC. It specifies CASSWTREDRTF.

This chain joins TRBV27 and TRBJ1-5, with D maybe TRBD1 (6 bases). CDR3 length: 16 amino acids. CDR1 MNHEY and CDR2 SMNVEV come from the germline V gene (reference sequence). Trimming stripped 5 bases from V and 5 bases from J, with 19 bases between. The CDR3 DNA is TGTGCCAGCAGTCAGAGGGGGAGGGAAGTTGATCAGCCCCAGCATTTT. Its translation: CASSQRGREVDQPQHF.

V gene TRBV5-1 combines with J gene TRBJ2-5, with TRBD2 identical over 10 bases. Germline CDR1 is SGHRS and CDR2 is YFSETQ. With V trimmed by 1 base and J by 3 bases, 3 bases remained unmatched. The CDR3 is made up of 15 amino acids. Here the CDR3 reads CASSLTTSGKETQYF. The CDR3 nucleotides read TGCGCCAGCAGCTTGACTACTAGCGGGAAAGAGACCCAGTACTTC.

This clonotype came up a few times. The chain is built from TRBV20-1 and TRBJ2-7, with 7 bases aligning to TRBD2. The CDR3 extends over 13 amino acids. J was trimmed by 5 bases and V by 0 bases; bases with no gene match: 4. Germline CDR1 DFQATT, CDR2 SNEGSKA (reference sequence). This chain's CDR3 is CSARDGGDHEQYV. The CDR3 DNA reads TGCAGTGCTAGAGATGGGGGGGACCACGAGCAGTACGTC.

This clonotype was found many times. The chain uses TRBV7-6 and TRBJ2-2; tentatively, D is TRBD1 (6 bases). The V and J ends lost 1 base and 4 bases respectively, with 19 bases between them. The length of the CDR3 is 18 residues. Germline V lookup: CDR1 SGHVS, CDR2 FNYEAQ. Here the CDR3 reads CASSLGTGITASTGELFF. In DNA, the CDR3 is TGTGCCAGCAGCTTAGGAACAGGGATTACGGCGAGCACCGGGGAGCTGTTTTTT.

This clonotype was seen at least ten times. The V gene is TRBV20-1, the J gene TRBJ2-7; 9 bases line up with TRBD2. In germline, CDR1 is DFQATT, CDR2 SNEGSKA (reference sequence). The J segment lost 1 base and the V segment lost 0 bases, leaving 4 bases of the junction unmatched. The CDR3 totals 15 residues. CDR3 in DNA: TGCAGTGCTAGAGACCCGCGGGGGGGGTCCTACGAGCAGTACTTC. Its translation is CSARDPRGGSYEQYF.

This clonotype was recorded many times. This chain connects TRBV18 to TRBJ2-7; the D call may be TRBD1 or TRBD2 (6 bases each). The CDR3 covers 13 residues. V was shortened by 3 bases and J by 4 bases, with 10 bases between the two germline ends. Germline CDR1 and CDR2: KGHSH and LQKENI. The chain's CDR3 is CASSPPGAYEQYV. The CDR3 DNA is TGTGCCAGCTCACCGCCGGGGGCGTACGAGCAGTACGTC.

This rearrangement joins TRBV7-2 to TRBJ2-3, with a possible D match to TRBD2 (5 bases). From germline, CDR1 is SGHTA and CDR2 FQGNSA. Deletions cut 1 base from V and 7 bases from J, with 15 bases between. This CDR3 is 15 amino acids long. The CDR3, as DNA: TGTGCCAGCAGCTTAGTTGGCATGCCGACTAATACGCAGTATTTT. This gives the protein CASSLVGMPTNTQYF.

V usage is TRBV12-3 or TRBV12-4 and J usage is TRBJ1-5; TRBD1 is a possible D gene (5 bases). Trimming took 3 bases from V and 6 from J, leaving 18 bases between them. The CDR3 has 16 residues. Written as DNA, the CDR3 is TGTGCCAGCAGTTTGGCGGCGGGGGGGTTAAGTCAGCCCCAGCATTTT. Protein product: CASSLAAGGLSQPQHF.

This sequence joins TRBV4-3 and TRBJ2-2; 7 bases align to TRBD2. CDR1 is LGHNA, CDR2 YSLEER, per germline. CDR3 length: 16 amino acids. J lost 4 bases, V lost 0 bases, and 5 bases had no gene match. The CDR3 DNA follows: TGCGCCAGCAGCCAAGATATGGCGGGGGTCACCGGGGAGCTGTTTTTT. Translated: CASSQDMAGVTGELFF.

This sequence joins TRBV5-5 and TRBJ1-2; D possibly corresponds to TRBD1 (5 bases). The germline gives CDR1 SGHKS, CDR2 YYEKEE (reference sequence). V gave up 3 bases and J gave up 3 bases, with 9 bases separating them. The CDR3 has 13 amino acids. The CDR3 loop reads CASSWQGDYGYTF. The CDR3, as DNA: TGTGCCAGCAGCTGGCAGGGAGACTATGGCTACACCTTC.

This clonotype has just a few counts. The chain is built from TRBV7-2 and TRBJ1-4; TRBD1 aligns across 8 bases. The V gene's germline CDR1 is SGHTA and CDR2 FQGNSA. This CDR3 is 15 amino acids long. The J segment lost 5 bases and the V segment lost 5 bases, leaving 7 bases of the junction unmatched. The CDR3 sequence is CASSPRTGLNEKLFF. The CDR3, as DNA: TGTGCCAGCAGCCCTCGGACAGGGTTGAATGAAAAACTGTTTTTT.

This chain uses TRBV7-2 with TRBJ2-1, with 7 bases aligning to TRBD2. This CDR3 has 15 residues. Germline CDR1 SGHTA, CDR2 FQGNSA. The trim removed 5 bases at V and 4 bases at J, leaving 8 bases unmatched. The DNA of the CDR3 is TGTGCCAGCAGCCCCGGGGCTAGCGGATACAATGAGCAGTTCTTC. This translates into CASSPGASGYNEQFF.

This clonotype was seen a few times. The chain carries TRBV5-1 and TRBJ2-2, with 10 bases identical to TRBD1. The V gene's germline CDR1 is SGHRS and CDR2 YFSETQ. CDR3 length equals 16 residues. V shed 3 bases and J 1 base; nucleotides not matched to a gene: 3. CDR3 DNA sequence: TGCGCCAGCAGCTATCGGACAGGGGGGAACACCGGGGAGCTGTTTTTT. Protein: CASSYRTGGNTGELFF.

This clonotype has only a few counts. The rearrangement links TRBV20-1 to TRBJ1-2, with D maybe TRBD1 (5 bases). The CDR3 is 11 residues long. Germline CDR1 DFQATT, CDR2 SNEGSKA (reference sequence). V dropped 7 bases and J dropped 2 bases, with 8 bases sitting between them. CDR3 nucleotide sequence: TGCAGTGTTAACAGGAACTATGGCTACACCTTC. This gives the protein CSVNRNYGYTF.

This clonotype has a handful of counts. The chain recombines TRBV11-2 with TRBJ1-5; no clear D. The germline V gene encodes CDR1 SGHAT and CDR2 FQNNGV. V was cut by 2 bases and J by 11 bases, with 13 bases left in between. The CDR3 consists of 13 residues. CDR3 in DNA: TGTGCCAGCAGCTTATCCCTGGCGAGTGCCCAGCATTTT. Protein product: CASSLSLASAQHF.

This clonotype was seen a few times. This rearrangement joins TRBV5-6 to TRBJ2-3, with D possibly being TRBD2 (6 bases). Trimming left V 4 bases short and J 9 bases short, with 9 bases between. CDR1 and CDR2 from the germline V gene are SGHDT and YYEEEE. CDR3 length: 11 residues. CDR3 nucleotide sequence: TGTGCCAGCAGCCTCGGACTAACGCAGTATTTT. This codes for CASSLGLTQYF.

The chain has TRBV9 and TRBJ1-2; tentative D call: TRBD1 (5 bases). The CDR3 covers 16 residues. The V gene's germline CDR1 is SGDLS and CDR2 YYNGEE. Trimming left V 0 bases short and J 0 bases short, with 12 bases between. The chain's CDR3 is CASSVGQGRPNYGYTF. In nucleotides, the CDR3 is TGTGCCAGCAGCGTAGGGCAGGGTCGCCCTAACTATGGCTACACCTTC. Filled out from reference TRBV9 and TRBJ1-2, the complete variable domain reads DSGVTQTPKHLITATGQRVTLRCSPRSGDLSVYWYQQSLDQGLQFLIQYYNGEERAKGNILERFSAQQFPDLHSELNLSSLELGDSALYFCASSVGQGRPNYGYTFGSGTRLTVV.

CDR3 region: CSVEGQGSSYEQYF. The CDR3 DNA sequence: TGCAGCGTTGAAGGGCAGGGGAGCTCCTACGAGCAGTACTTC. The chain uses TRBV29-1 and TRBJ2-7, with a weak D call TRBD1 (6 bases). V was trimmed by 1 base and J by 0 bases, leaving 10 bases between them. Germline V gene data show CDR1 as SQVTM and CDR2 as ANQGSEA. The CDR3 runs 14 residues.

A few counts support this clonotype. This chain uses TRBV19 with TRBJ2-1, with 12 bases fitting TRBD2. Trimming took 1 base from V and 7 from J; bases not matched to a gene: 5. Germline assignment: CDR1 LNHDA and CDR2 SQIVND (reference sequence). CDR3 size: 16 residues. The CDR3 region has the DNA TGTGCCAGTAGTATAGGGCTAGCGGGGGGGAGAAATGAGCAGTTCTTC. As protein: CASSIGLAGGRNEQFF. The complete variable domain, with remaining parts taken from reference TRBV19 and TRBJ2-1, reads DGGITQSPKYLFRKEGQNVTLSCEQNLNHDAMYWYRQDPGQGLRLIYYSQIVNDFQKGDIAEGYSVSREKKESFPLTVTSAQKNPTAFYLCASSIGLAGGRNEQFFGPGTRLTVL.

This clonotype occurred a few times. The chain couples TRBV20-1 to TRBJ2-7; the D is unclear. The germline V and J ends were trimmed by 6 bases and 0 bases, with 12 bases remaining between them. The CDR3 spans 13 residues. Germline V gives CDR1 DFQATT, CDR2 SNEGSKA (reference sequence). The CDR3 loop is CSARPPYSYEQYF. In nucleotides, the CDR3 is TGCAGTGCCAGACCTCCTTACTCCTACGAGCAGTACTTC.